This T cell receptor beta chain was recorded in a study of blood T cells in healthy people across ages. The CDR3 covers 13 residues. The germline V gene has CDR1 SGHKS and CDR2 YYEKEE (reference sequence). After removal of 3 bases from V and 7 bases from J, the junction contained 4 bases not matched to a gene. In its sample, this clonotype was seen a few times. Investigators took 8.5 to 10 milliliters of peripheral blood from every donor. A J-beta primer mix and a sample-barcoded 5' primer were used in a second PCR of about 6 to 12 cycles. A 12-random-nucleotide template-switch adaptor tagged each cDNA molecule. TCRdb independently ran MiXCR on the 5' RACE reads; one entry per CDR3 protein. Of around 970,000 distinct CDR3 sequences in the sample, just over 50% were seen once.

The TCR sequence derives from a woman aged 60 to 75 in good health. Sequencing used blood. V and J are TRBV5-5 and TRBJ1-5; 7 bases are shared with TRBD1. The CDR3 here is CASSSTGDQPQHF. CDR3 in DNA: TGTGCCAGCAGCTCCACAGGGGACCAGCCCCAGCATTTT. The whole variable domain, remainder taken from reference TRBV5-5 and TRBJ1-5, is DAGVTQSPTHLIKTRGQQVTLRCSPISGHKSVSWYQQVLGQGPQFIFQYYEKEERGRGNFPDRFSARQFPNYSSELNVNALLLGDSALYLCASSSTGDQPQHFGDGTRLSIL.